This T cell receptor beta chain was recovered during a study of precursors of human CD4 cytotoxic T cells (dated by TCRdb to the late 2010s). Regarding the complete study: In total, CD4+ memory subsets from some 14 donors went into the bulk TCR-seq analysis. Sequences for both the TCRalpha and TCRbeta chains came out of the TCR-seq analysis of 12 to 15 donors (table S7). What the authors observed across the whole study: More restricted TCR repertoires, with lower diversity and more expanded clonotypes, were shown by IL-7Rhigh and IL-7R- TEMRA subsets than by TCM and TEM subsets. Expanded effector clonotypes accounted for a larger share of IL-7Rhigh TEMRA clonotypes than of TEM or TCM clonotypes. Only about 95% of the 14 donors were included in some of the bulk TCR-seq comparisons, which suggests that not every subset was available for every donor. According to the authors, an observational design in humans cannot definitively determine the direction of differentiation between precursor and effector cells.

On this clonotype: No cognate antigen has been identified for it. No per-base quality is available; no much larger clone lies one base away.

The sequencer was an Illumina MiSeq. Turning to the authors' computational methods: To quantify repertoire diversity, the Shannon-Wiener index was calculated using VDJtools. A TCRbeta clonotype counted as expanded if its clonotype frequency was 3 or higher. Through fastp at Q25 and MiXCR, TCRdb rebuilt clones from the public reads, retaining in-frame beta chains. When rows share a CDR3 protein, they turn into one entry using the most common DNA and genes. Here the V and J calls rest on TCRdb's processing, not on the authors' analysis. The sample table shows some 97 distinct CDR3 sequences, and roughly 43% are seen once. The ten top clones hold roughly 79% of the sample. To test a precursor-effector relationship among CD4 cytotoxic T cells, bulk UMI-based TCR sequencing was performed on four sorted CD4+ memory subsets (TCM, TEM, IL-7Rhigh TEMRA, IL-7R- TEMRA). The cells came from peripheral blood mononuclear cells that had been isolated from human blood.

The germline V gene supplies CDR1 MNHNS and CDR2 SASEGT. The CDR3 numbers 16 residues from cysteine through phenylalanine. The read is trimmed to its CDR3 DNA, 48 bases read in frame from base 1. V is pared back by 5 bases and J by 0 bases, with 16 bases lying between the germline termini. The sample taken for sequencing was memory CD4+ T cells from blood (PBMCs). This chain is built from TRBV6-1 and TRBJ1-2; 6 matching bases give a weak D call of TRBD1. This clonotype was sampled from a human donor in good health. The bases read TGTGCCAGCAGTCTCACAGGGCCGTTAGCTAACTATGGCTACACCTTC. Protein translation: CASSLTGPLANYGYTF.